The 9 T cell receptor beta chains below were found in one sample sequenced in a study of blood T cell repertoires in COVID-19. TCRdb's copy holds only in-frame clones and misses some; the assay was immunoSEQ multiplex PCR. The table records fewer than 300,000 clones, over 75% of them present only once. The specimen was peripheral blood. These receptors originate from a human donor in a cohort sampled during active COVID-19.

The chain uses TRBV18 and TRBJ1-1; D uncertain. The germline V and J ends were trimmed by 3 bases and 0 bases, with 11 bases remaining between them. CDR1 is KGHSH and CDR2 is LQKENI in the germline V gene. CDR3 length: 15 amino acids. The CDR3 DNA follows: TGTGCCAGCTCACCTCGGGGTGGGCTGAACACTGAAGCTTTCTTT. This gives the protein CASSPRGGLNTEAFF.

The rearrangement links TRBV18 to TRBJ2-7; 9 bases match TRBD1. There are 12 residues in the CDR3. Germline V gives CDR1 KGHSH, CDR2 LQKENI. Germline trimming cut 6 bases from V and 6 bases from J; bases unmatched to any gene: 3. The CDR3 spells CASSQGQGEQYF. CDR3 sequence (DNA): TGTGCCAGCTCCCAGGGACAGGGCGAGCAGTACTTC.

The CDR3 sequence: CASSALTSGSTNEQFF. CDR3 bases: TGCGCCAGCAGCGCTCTTACTAGCGGGAGCACGAATGAGCAGTTCTTC. The chain uses TRBV5-1 and TRBJ2-1; 11 bases are a match to TRBD2. The CDR3 has 16 residues. CDR1 SGHRS and CDR2 YFSETQ come from the germline V gene. V was clipped by 4 bases and J by 7 bases; unmatched bases: 10.

This clone was observed a single time. The chain employs TRBV7-9 and TRBJ2-7; TRBD2 matches 10 bases. This CDR3 is 13 amino acids long. CDR1 is SEHNR and CDR2 is FQNEAQ in the germline V gene (reference sequence). With V trimmed by 7 bases and J by 4 bases, 4 bases remained unmatched. The CDR3 DNA sequence: TGTGCCAGCACTCTAGCGGGGGCGTACGAGCAGTACTTC. Its translation is CASTLAGAYEQYF. Based on the CDR3 plus reference TRBV7-9 and TRBJ2-7, the full variable domain is DTGVSQNPRHKITKRGQNVTFRCDPISEHNRLYWYRQTLGQGPEFLTYFQNEAQLEKSRLLSDRFSAERPKGSFSTLEIQRTEQGDSAMYLCASTLAGAYEQYFGPGTRLTVT.

V gene TRBV6-6 combines with J gene TRBJ1-2; the match to TRBD1 covers 7 bases. Germline CDR1 reads MNHNY; CDR2 reads SVGAGI (reference sequence). The CDR3 is 13 amino acids. The ends lost 7 bases at V and 5 bases at J; junction bases unmatched: 7. The CDR3 loop is CASTPTGNYGYTF. The CDR3, as DNA: TGTGCCAGCACCCCGACAGGGAATTATGGCTACACCTTC.

This chain uses TRBV7-9 with TRBJ1-5; D call uncertain. Trimming took 3 bases from V and 3 from J, leaving 9 bases between them. The germline V gene has CDR1 SEHNR and CDR2 FQNEAQ (reference sequence). The CDR3 has 14 residues. For the CDR3, the DNA is TGTGCCAGCAGCTTCCCAGGAATCAATCAGCCCCAGCATTTT. It yields the protein CASSFPGINQPQHF.

This chain uses TRBV29-1 with TRBJ1-2, with D unresolved. CDR3 length equals 11 residues. The V gene's germline CDR1 is SQVTM and CDR2 ANQGSEA. Deletions cut 4 bases from V and 4 bases from J, with 7 bases between. DNA of the CDR3: TGCAGCGTTGTTGGCACCTATGGCTACACCTTC. It is translated as CSVVGTYGYTF. Full variable domain (rest looked up from reference TRBV29-1 and TRBJ1-2): SAVISQKPSRDICQRGTSLTIQCQVDSQVTMMFWYRQQPGQSLTLIATANQGSEATYESGFVIDKFPISRPNLTFSTLTVSNMSPEDSSIYLCSVVGTYGYTFGSGTRLTVV.

The chain has TRBV6-5 and TRBJ2-3; D possibly corresponds to TRBD2 (5 bases). Trimming stripped 8 bases from V and 0 bases from J, with 15 bases between. CDR1 MNHEY and CDR2 SVGAGI come from the germline V gene. The CDR3 length is 15 residues. The CDR3 DNA reads TGTGCCAGCCTGGGCGGGTGGATTAGCACAGATACGCAGTATTTT. It yields the protein CASLGGWISTDTQYF.

The V call is TRBV7-7, the J call TRBJ2-3, with 7 bases lining up with TRBD2. There are 15 residues in the CDR3. V lost 5 bases to trimming and J lost 3 bases; unmatched junction nucleotides: 8. Looked up from germline, CDR1 is SSHAT and CDR2 is FNYEAQ (reference sequence). The CDR3 sequence is CASSPLGGRTDTQYF. The CDR3 region has the DNA TGTGCCAGCAGCCCATTGGGAGGGAGAACAGATACGCAGTATTTT. Together with reference TRBV7-7 and TRBJ2-3, the CDR3 gives the full variable domain: GAGVSQSPRYKVTKRGQDVTLRCDPISSHATLYWYQQALGQGPEFLTYFNYEAQPDKSGLPSDRFSAERPEGSISTLTIQRTEQRDSAMYRCASSPLGGRTDTQYFGPGTRLTVL.